This T cell receptor beta chain was profiled in a study of response to subunit inactivated influenza vaccine. Study results and caveats: That few new T cells are recruited by each seasonal influenza vaccination was the authors' suggestion.

TCRdb re-derived calls from the RT-PCR reads in MiXCR, one entry per CDR3 protein. The sample has 500,000 to 600,000 distinct CDR3 sequences, under 9% seen once. The CDR3 is 16 amino acids. Germline V gives CDR1 MGHRA, CDR2 YSYEKL. V shed 4 bases and J 9 bases; nucleotides not matched to a gene: 18. Notes on this clonotype: The antigen remains unidentified.

The chain recombines TRBV4-1 with TRBJ2-7; 7 nucleotides match TRBD1. Source: PBMCs from blood, taken roughly 24 months after vaccination. The receptor was derived from a man aged 50 to 75 who received an inactivated influenza vaccine. The CDR3 bases are TGCGCCAGCAGCCGGCCGACCGGGACAGAGGCGGCCGGGCAGTACTTC. As protein: CASSRPTGTEAAGQYF.